These 20 T cell receptor beta chains share one sample of origin, sequenced in a study of lymphopenia after photon versus proton radiotherapy. Assay used: immunoSEQ multiplex PCR; TCRdb lists only in-frame clones, some missing. The profile shows around 23,000 clones, around nine tenths of them singletons. The sequenced sample was peripheral blood, obtained from a patient treated with proton-based radiotherapy. Every receptor here comes from a woman in her sixties or seventies with pancreatic cancer. Some clones in this sample may be carry-over from other donors' samples.

The CDR3 region has the DNA TGCAGCGTTGAAGGGTCTAGCGGGAGGCTTCGCAATGAGCAGTTCTTC. It specifies CSVEGSSGRLRNEQFF. This chain uses TRBV29-1 with TRBJ2-1; 11 bases match TRBD2. Germline values: CDR1 SQVTM, CDR2 ANQGSEA. J was trimmed by 6 bases and V by 1 base; bases with no gene match: 8. The CDR3 consists of 16 residues.

CDR3: CASSTDRDTEAFF. As DNA, the CDR3 is TGTGCCAGCAGTACGGACAGGGACACTGAAGCTTTCTTT. The chain is built from TRBV6-5 and TRBJ1-1, with 8 bases that match TRBD1. Germline lookup yields CDR1 MNHEY and CDR2 SVGAGI. V was pared by 5 bases and J by 3 bases, with 2 bases of the junction left unmatched. This CDR3 is built from 13 residues.

The chain uses TRBV6-1 and TRBJ1-2; no firm D call. The germline V gene has CDR1 MNHNS and CDR2 SASEGT. This CDR3 is built from 12 residues. With 2 bases removed from V and 10 bases from J, the gap between germline ends came to 11 bases. This CDR3 is CASSEPPGYYTF. CDR3 DNA sequence: TGTGCCAGCAGTGAACCCCCGGGCTACTACACCTTC.

This clone was detected once. The rearrangement links TRBV28 to TRBJ2-7; 9 nucleotides align to TRBD2. The germline gives CDR1 MDHEN, CDR2 SYDVKM. V lost 5 bases to trimming and J lost 1 base; unmatched junction nucleotides: 9. This CDR3 is 16 amino acids long. This CDR3 reads CASSPPLAGNSYEQYF. Written as DNA, the CDR3 is TGTGCCAGCAGTCCCCCTCTAGCGGGGAATTCCTACGAGCAGTACTTC.

This chain connects TRBV4-1 to TRBJ2-6; TRBD1 agrees at 7 bases. V shed 0 bases, J shed 0 bases, and the junction held 8 bases outside the gene matches. The CDR3 contains 19 residues. The V gene's germline CDR1 is MGHRA and CDR2 YSYEKL. Here the CDR3 DNA reads TGCGCCAGCAGCCAAGAGAGGCAGGGGGTACCCTCTGGGGCCAACGTCCTGACTTTC. Translation gives CASSQERQGVPSGANVLTF.

This clone occurred once. The J gene is TRBJ1-3, the V gene TRBV7-8; D gene ambiguous. From germline, CDR1 is SGHVS and CDR2 FQNEAQ. Trimming took 0 bases from V and 1 from J, leaving 7 bases between them. This CDR3 contains 15 residues. The CDR3 loop is CASSLALGSGNTIYF. Here the CDR3 DNA reads TGTGCCAGCAGCTTAGCGTTGGGATCTGGAAACACCATATATTTT.

The rearrangement uses TRBV10-2 and TRBJ1-5; TRBD1 is a possible D gene (5 bases). The CDR3 has 13 residues. With 5 bases removed from V and 7 bases from J, the gap between germline ends came to 12 bases. Per the germline V gene, CDR1 is WSHSY and CDR2 is SAAADI. The CDR3 nucleotides are TGCGCCAGCAGTCCAGGGTTAGGGCAGCCCCAGCATTTT. Amino acids: CASSPGLGQPQHF.

The V call is TRBV30, the J call TRBJ1-2; D remains unclear. The germline CDR1 and CDR2 sequences are GTSNPN and SVGIG (reference sequence). CDR3 length equals 12 residues. The V and J ends lost 2 bases and 3 bases respectively, with 7 bases between them. The CDR3 sequence: CAWSNGDYGYTF. The CDR3 nucleotides read TGTGCCTGGAGTAACGGAGACTATGGCTACACCTTC.

The CDR3 sequence: CSVDPTGSGNTIYF. The DNA of the CDR3 is TGCAGCGTTGACCCGACAGGCTCTGGAAACACCATATATTTT. The chain employs TRBV29-1 and TRBJ1-3; possible D gene TRBD1, 6 bases. Germline V gives CDR1 SQVTM, CDR2 ANQGSEA. V lost 3 bases and J 0 bases, leaving 9 bases between the germline ends. CDR3 length: 14 residues.

The chain employs TRBV28 and TRBJ2-7; D is unresolved. Germline CDR1 and CDR2: MDHEN and SYDVKM. CDR3 length equals 11 residues. Trimming cost V 6 bases and J 6 bases, with 9 bases left between them. The chain's CDR3 is CASRIRTEQYF. In nucleotides, the CDR3 is TGTGCCAGCAGGATAAGAACCGAGCAGTACTTC.

The chain employs TRBV7-9 and TRBJ1-5; D remains ambiguous. Per germline, CDR1 SEHNR and CDR2 FQNEAQ (reference sequence). The CDR3 runs 14 residues. Trimming pared 4 bases from V and 5 bases from J, leaving 12 bases between. CDR3 in DNA: TGTGCCAGCAGCTATGCGGGGAGCGATCAGCCCCAGCATTTT. It is translated as CASSYAGSDQPQHF.

The V gene is TRBV6-6, the J gene TRBJ2-1; D is uncertain. Germline V lookup: CDR1 MNHNY, CDR2 SVGAGI (reference sequence). The CDR3 has 14 amino acids. The ends were cut back, 6 bases at V and 0 bases at J, with 9 bases in the middle. CDR3 sequence reads: CASRAYSSYNEQFF. Written as DNA, the CDR3 is TGTGCCAGCAGGGCTTACAGCTCCTACAATGAGCAGTTCTTC.

The chain links TRBV4-1 to TRBJ1-3; D unclear. V lost 1 base and J 4 bases, leaving 8 bases between the germline ends. CDR1 MGHRA and CDR2 YSYEKL come from the germline V gene. This CDR3 is built from 14 residues. The CDR3 DNA reads as TGCGCCAGCAGCCAAGGGGCCGCGGGAAACACCATATATTTT. Encoded protein: CASSQGAAGNTIYF.

The genes are TRBV7-9 and TRBJ2-7; D unclear. CDR1 and CDR2 from the germline V gene are SEHNR and FQNEAQ (reference sequence). The CDR3 contains 14 residues. V lost 0 bases to trimming and J lost 0 bases, with 6 bases between them. The CDR3 DNA follows: TGTGCCAGCAGCTTAGCGGGATACTCCTACGAGCAGTACTTC. Protein product: CASSLAGYSYEQYF.

This chain uses TRBV7-3 with TRBJ2-3; D perhaps matches TRBD2 (6 bases). Trimming shortened V by 2 bases and J by 3 bases, and 12 bases separated the two germline ends. The germline V gene encodes CDR1 SGHTA and CDR2 FQGTGA. CDR3 length: 15 amino acids. In nucleotides, the CDR3 is TGTGCCAGCAGCTTATCCGGGAGAGGGACAGATACGCAGTATTTT. This translates into CASSLSGRGTDTQYF.

Regarding this clone: Additional DNA sequences in this sample encode the identical CDR3. CDR3 DNA sequence: TGCGCCAGCAGCACCGGACAGGAGAACTATGGCTACACCTTC. Its protein is CASSTGQENYGYTF. This sequence joins TRBV5-1 and TRBJ1-2, with TRBD1 identical over 7 bases. Germline V gene lookup returns CDR1 SGHRS and CDR2 YFSETQ. J lost 2 bases, V lost 4 bases, and 5 bases had no gene match. CDR3 length: 14 residues.

The chain couples TRBV28 to TRBJ2-1; D is unresolved. V was trimmed by 2 bases and J by 2 bases, leaving 10 bases between them. From germline, CDR1 is MDHEN and CDR2 SYDVKM. This CDR3 spans 15 amino acids. CDR3 DNA sequence: TGTGCCAGCAGTTTAAAGCTGGGCCCCTACAATGAGCAGTTCTTC. Translating it yields CASSLKLGPYNEQFF. The full variable domain, in which reference TRBV28 and TRBJ2-1 provide the parts outside the CDR3, is DVKVTQSSRYLVKRTGEKVFLECVQDMDHENMFWYRQDPGLGLRLIYFSYDVKMKEKGDIPEGYSVSREKKERFSLILESASTNQTSMYLCASSLKLGPYNEQFFGPGTRLTVL.

The V and J genes are TRBV28 and TRBJ2-7, with D perhaps TRBD1 (6 bases). The CDR3 is 14 amino acids. V lost 5 bases and J lost 5, with 16 bases in between. CDR1 and CDR2 (germline): MDHEN, SYDVKM. DNA for the CDR3: TGTGCCAGCAGTCTCAGAGAGGGGGTGAACGAGCAGTACTTC. This translates into CASSLREGVNEQYF.

This clone was found a few times. The rearrangement joins TRBV29-1 to TRBJ2-5; D may be TRBD1 (7 bases). Trimming removed 3 bases from V and 2 bases from J, with 10 bases in between. This CDR3 has 13 amino acids. CDR1 and CDR2 from the germline V gene are SQVTM and ANQGSEA. This chain's CDR3 is CSVESGGQETQYF. DNA for the CDR3: TGCAGCGTTGAGTCAGGGGGGCAAGAGACCCAGTACTTC.

This clone was counted a single time. V usage is TRBV5-1 and J usage is TRBJ1-6, with D tentatively TRBD1 (5 bases). Germline loops: CDR1 SGHRS, CDR2 YFSETQ. This CDR3 is built from 15 residues. The ends were cut back, 5 bases at V and 5 bases at J, with 14 bases in the middle. The chain's CDR3 is CASRIGGGDNSPLHF. In DNA form, the CDR3 reads TGCGCCAGCAGGATTGGAGGAGGGGATAATTCACCCCTCCACTTT.